The present entry profiles one T cell receptor beta chain with its context. This clonotype has a count of ten or more. This clone's antigen is unknown. No qualities accompany the bases; no much larger clone lies one base away. This specimen comes from a study of tumor-infiltrating lymphocytes in primary liver carcinoma listed by TCRdb under 2017. For context, the study as a whole: Surgical resection was performed in China between November 2015 and 2016 on a few patients with histopathologically diagnosed primary liver carcinoma. The tumors of the five patients were staged as T1-T3 N0M0, with maximum diameters ranging from about 4 to 10 cm. Roughly 3.5 to 7.13 million productive TCRbeta reads were obtained per sample, and no significant difference in read depth was found between tissue types. TCRbeta repertoire sequencing covered approximately 35 specimens from 5 patients: around 25 tumor regions, 5 adjacent noncancerous liver tissues and 5 peripheral blood samples. Of the five patients (three men and two women, aged 30 to 69 years), four had hepatocellular carcinoma and one had combined HCC and intrahepatic cholangiocarcinoma. For each liver tumor, the study sampled five regions along with adjacent normal tissue and blood, and applied TCRbeta repertoire sequencing, expression microarrays and whole-exome sequencing. Reproducibility between technical replicate repertoires was high, with correlation coefficients above 0.95 and mean shared-clone rates near 0.89. Study-level results and caveats: Bulk unsorted samples precluded comparing CD4+ and CD8+ T cell repertoires. Pairs of tumor regions showed greater repertoire overlap (mean 36%) than tumor-adjacent pairs (roughly 17%) or tumor-blood pairs (approximately 15%), which is consistent with antigen-driven expansion. Because sequencing covered only the TCR beta chain and unpaired alpha chains were not captured, true repertoire diversity is likely underestimated. Compared with blood, tumors had a significantly larger share of the repertoire taken up by the top 250 clones (p = 0.039). With just a handful of patients in the study, the authors point out that the findings should be validated in a larger study.

Reading from cysteine to phenylalanine, the CDR3 counts 13 amino acids. Of all the DNA, just the CDR3 is kept, 39 bases in frame from base 1. For CDR1 and CDR2, the germline V gene lists MNHEY and SVGEGT. V is reduced by 10 bases and J by 5 bases, leaving a spacing of 17 bases between them. Blood RNA was extracted from unsorted whole blood using TRIzol reagent, and germline DNA was obtained with the DNeasy Blood & Tissue kit. At the time of sampling, the patients were treatment-naive and had chronic HBV infection. Approximately 3.8 milliliters of peripheral blood were collected into K2EDTA tubes before surgery. TCRbeta-specific cDNA was reverse-transcribed from approximately 0.5 ug total RNA using a constant-region primer and ProtoScript II reverse transcriptase. Construction of the TCRbeta libraries relied on three nested rounds of multiplex PCR, following a slightly modified ARM-PCR procedure. Each of the first two PCR rounds ran for around 11 cycles using multiplex TRBV1-TRBV30 forward primers together with a Cbeta reverse primer. Sample barcodes and Illumina adapters were added in a final 25-cycle PCR using Deep VentR polymerase. Before sequencing, amplicons between 200 and 500 bp were purified from gel using a QIAquick gel extraction kit. TCRbeta amplicons were sequenced on an Illumina HiSeq 2500 with 250-bp paired-end reads. For the original study's pipeline: Quality trimming of reads was performed with Trimmomatic v0.33, and paired reads were merged with FLASH v1.2.11 so that full CDR3 sequences could be recovered. V, D and J germline segments were assigned to the rearranged TCRbeta sequences by MiGEC v1.2.1b. Clonotype statistics, along with Shannon-Wiener diversity indices, were calculated using VDJtools v1.0.0. To reduce sampling bias, subsequent analyses other than the diversity analysis used only the 250 most abundant clonotypes in each sample. Using fastp at Q25 and MiXCR, TCRdb reprocessed the public reads and kept productive beta chains. One record per CDR3 amino acid sequence lists the most common genes and DNA. These V and J calls are TCRdb output, not the study's own analysis. Counted in this sample were 300,000 to 400,000 distinct CDR3 sequences; about 65% of them appeared once. The ten top clones hold about 6.5% of the sample.

Recombination connected TRBV6-2 or TRBV6-3 to TRBJ2-5; D gene: possibly TRBD2, on 6 matching bases. Sample: peripheral blood. This clonotype was sampled from a man aged 35 to 55 with primary liver carcinoma and hepatitis B virus infection. The CDR3 region has the sequence CATLYGGAETQYF. DNA sequence: TGTGCCACCCTATACGGGGGAGCGGAGACCCAGTACTTC.